The sequence of this TCR beta chain was determined in a study of blood T cells in healthy people across ages. General study results and limits: Age showed a roughly linear inverse relationship with TCR beta diversity per million T cells. More naive CD4+ cells and higher diversity marked long-lived donors relative to aged donors.

About this clonotype itself: The antigen remains undetermined.

Primed by a sample-barcoded 5' primer and a J-beta primer mix, a second PCR proceeded for roughly 7 to 11 cycles. MiXCR, applied by TCRdb to the 5' RACE reads, yields one record per CDR3 protein. Of more than 1,000,000 distinct CDR3 sequences detected, about 25% appear once; the ten largest clones hold about 0.72%. Per germline, CDR1 SGHDT and CDR2 YYEEEE. The V segment lost 4 bases and the J segment 6 bases; nucleotides outside the gene matches: 17. The CDR3 length is 17 residues. Each sample used at least 6.5 million PBMCs. These data are also associated with another study on T cells of mothers and their children. From that paper: Primer M1S, used in the second PCR, introduced sample barcodes and 2-4 random nucleotides.

Sample: blood. The genes are TRBV5-6 and TRBJ1-2, with TRBD1 matching over 8 bases. This TCR came from a girl between 2 and 10 years old in good health. CDR3 nucleotides: TGTGCCAGCAGCCGAATATACTGGACAGGGCATGGGGATGGCTACACCTTC. It is translated as CASSRIYWTGHGDGYTF.